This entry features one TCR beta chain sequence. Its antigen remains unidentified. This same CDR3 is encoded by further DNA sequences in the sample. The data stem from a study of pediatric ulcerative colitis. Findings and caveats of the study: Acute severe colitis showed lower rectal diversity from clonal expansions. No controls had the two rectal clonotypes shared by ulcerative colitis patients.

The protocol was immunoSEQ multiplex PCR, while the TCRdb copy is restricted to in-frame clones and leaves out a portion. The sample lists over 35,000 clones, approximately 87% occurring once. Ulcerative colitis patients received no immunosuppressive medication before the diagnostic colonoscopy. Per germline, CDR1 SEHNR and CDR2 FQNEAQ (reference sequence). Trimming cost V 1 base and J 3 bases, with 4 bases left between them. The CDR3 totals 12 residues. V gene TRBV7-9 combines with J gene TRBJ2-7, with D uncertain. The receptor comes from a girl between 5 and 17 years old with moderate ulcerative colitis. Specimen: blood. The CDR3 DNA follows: TGTGCCAGCAGCTTAGGAAGCTACGAGCAGTACTTC. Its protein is CASSLGSYEQYF.